The 8 T cell receptor beta chains presented below share a single source sample, sequenced in a study of cytomegalovirus exposure and HLA in healthy donors (dated by TCRdb to 2016 to 2017). Libraries were built with the immunoSEQ multiplex PCR assay. TCRdb's version of the immuneACCESS table is confined to in-frame rearrangements and falls short of the full clone set. An unresolved V gene accounts for under half of the shortfall where checked; the remainder is of unknown origin. This sample gives about 130,000 clones in total; around four fifths of them show up just once. The leading ten clones occupy 30% of the sample. The specimen sequenced was PBMCs. The receptors stem from a man aged 30 to 45 in good health and CMV-seropositive.

CDR3 protein: CASSERQANNYGYTF. The CDR3 region has the DNA TGTGCCAGCAGTGAAAGGCAGGCTAATAACTATGGCTACACCTTC. V and J are TRBV6-1 and TRBJ1-2; D unclear. Trimming pared 2 bases from V and 1 base from J, leaving 11 bases between. The CDR3 covers 15 residues. Germline assignment: CDR1 MNHNS and CDR2 SASEGT.

This rearrangement joins TRBV7-9 to TRBJ1-2, with D possibly being TRBD1 (5 bases). The CDR3 runs to 12 residues. Trimming stripped 5 bases from V and 8 bases from J, with 12 bases between. Germline V CDR1 and CDR2: SEHNR, FQNEAQ (reference sequence). CDR3 protein: CASSATESGYTF. The CDR3 bases are TGTGCCAGCAGCGCGACAGAGTCGGGCTACACCTTC. Full variable domain (missing parts from reference TRBV7-9 and TRBJ1-2): DTGVSQNPRHKITKRGQNVTFRCDPISEHNRLYWYRQTLGQGPEFLTYFQNEAQLEKSRLLSDRFSAERPKGSFSTLEIQRTEQGDSAMYLCASSATESGYTFGSGTRLTVV.

Details on this clone: The sample holds other DNA sequences that translate to the same CDR3. V usage is TRBV5-1 and J usage is TRBJ2-5; 10 nucleotides align to TRBD2. Germline V gene sequence: CDR1 SGHRS, CDR2 YFSETQ. The trim removed 0 bases at V and 1 base at J, leaving 3 bases unmatched. The CDR3 sequence is 16 residues long. Here the CDR3 reads CASSLAPSGGQETQYF. CDR3 DNA: TGCGCCAGCAGCTTGGCCCCTAGCGGGGGCCAAGAGACCCAGTACTTC.

V and J are TRBV25-1 and TRBJ2-1, with a weak D call TRBD2 (6 bases). The CDR3 length is 15 residues. Trimming cost V 4 bases and J 6 bases, with 16 bases left between them. The V gene's germline CDR1 is MGHDK and CDR2 SYGVNS. DNA for the CDR3: TGTGCCAGCAGTGGAGCCGGGGGATTGAGCAATGAGCAGTTCTTC. As protein: CASSGAGGLSNEQFF.

This sequence joins TRBV5-1 and TRBJ2-7, with D maybe TRBD1 (5 bases). Looked up from germline, CDR1 is SGHRS and CDR2 is YFSETQ. This CDR3 is 14 amino acids long. Trimming stripped 3 bases from V and 4 bases from J, with 14 bases between. The CDR3 reads CASSSTEGYYEQYF. CDR3 bases: TGCGCCAGCAGCTCGACAGAAGGATATTACGAGCAGTACTTC.

This chain uses TRBV7-8 with TRBJ2-7; 10 bases match TRBD1. The CDR3 has 16 amino acids. J gave up 2 bases and V 1 base, and 5 bases lay outside the gene matches. Per the germline V gene, CDR1 is SGHVS and CDR2 is FQNEAQ. Here the CDR3 DNA reads TGTGCCAGCAGCTTAGAACGGACAGGGGGAGCCTACGAGCAGTACTTC. It specifies CASSLERTGGAYEQYF. The full variable domain, rest sourced from reference TRBV7-8 and TRBJ2-7, is GAGVSQSPRYKVAKRGQDVALRCDPISGHVSLFWYQQALGQGPEFLTYFQNEAQLDKSGLPSDRFFAERPEGSVSTLKIQRTQQEDSAVYLCASSLERTGGAYEQYFGPGTRLTVT.

The chain links TRBV5-8 to TRBJ1-1; D is perhaps TRBD1 (6 bases). Trimming pared 5 bases from V and 8 bases from J, leaving 16 bases between. CDR1 is SGHTS and CDR2 is YDEGEE in the germline V gene. The CDR3 runs to 13 residues. The CDR3 protein is CASSSPGVLEAFF. The CDR3 nucleotides are TGTGCCAGCAGTTCCCCAGGGGTCCTCGAAGCTTTCTTT.

The J gene is TRBJ1-1, the V gene TRBV5-1, with D possibly matching TRBD1 (6 bases). CDR3 length equals 14 residues. The ends were cut back, 6 bases at V and 4 bases at J, with 16 bases in the middle. Germline V CDR1 and CDR2: SGHRS, YFSETQ. For the CDR3, the DNA is TGCGCCAGCAAGGAGAAGGGGGATGGCACTGAAGCTTTCTTT. Its translation: CASKEKGDGTEAFF.